This T cell receptor beta chain emerged from a study of blood T cell repertoires in COVID-19. Germline V gives CDR1 LNHDA, CDR2 SQIVND (reference sequence). V lost 5 bases to trimming and J lost 3 bases, with 16 bases between them. The CDR3 is 15 amino acids. Assay used: immunoSEQ multiplex PCR; TCRdb lists only in-frame clones, some missing. The repertoire holds about 140,000 clones, about 79% seen once, with more than 3.5% in the top ten. Sequencing was done on a sample of peripheral blood. The TCR comes from a woman older than 75 with active or convalescent COVID-19. V usage is TRBV19 and J usage is TRBJ1-2, with TRBD1 as a possible D gene (5 bases). The CDR3 sequence is CASSVMRPGHYGYTF. The CDR3 region has the DNA TGTGCCAGTAGTGTCATGCGGCCAGGGCACTATGGCTACACCTTC.